This T cell receptor beta chain was found in a study of cytomegalovirus exposure and HLA in healthy donors. Researchers ran the PCR with 60 Vbeta and 13 Jbeta primers. Libraries were prepared by immunoSEQ multiplex PCR; TCRdb keeps only in-frame clonotypes and omits some of them. This sample has approximately 110,000 clones; almost 70% occur once, and the top ten carry approximately 3%. V lost 3 bases and J 2 bases, leaving 10 bases between the germline ends. The V gene's germline CDR1 is KGHSH and CDR2 LQKENI. The CDR3 is 15 residues long. Sequencing used PBMCs. This receptor was obtained from a man younger than 45 in good health and CMV-seronegative. The chain couples TRBV18 to TRBJ1-4; no definite D call. The CDR3, as DNA: TGTGCCAGCTCACCGGCAGGAGGGACTAATGAAAAACTGTTTTTT. Residues: CASSPAGGTNEKLFF. The full variable domain, rest sourced from reference TRBV18 and TRBJ1-4, is NAGVMQNPRHLVRRRGQEARLRCSPMKGHSHVYWYRQLPEEGLKFMVYLQKENIIDESGMPKERFSAEFPKEGPSILRIQQVVRGDSAAYFCASSPAGGTNEKLFFGSGTQLSVL.